What follows is one T cell receptor (beta chain) and its context. The data stem from a study of CD8 T cells in Susac syndrome. V lost 5 bases, J lost 4 bases, and 12 bases lay in between. CDR3 length equals 14 residues. Germline CDR1 and CDR2: SEHNR and FQNEAQ (reference sequence). The RNA input was roughly 0.45 to 1 ug, and it was reverse transcribed with random hexamers. Amplification of TCR beta CDR3 was carried out by immunoSEQ multiplex PCR, which covered 54 Vbeta and 13 Jbeta segments. Each CDR3 protein gets one entry after TCRdb re-called the immunoSEQ multiplex PCR reads with MiXCR. The repertoire has 210,000 or so distinct CDR3 sequences, more than 85% of them found once; the top ten carry 0.1% to 0.15%. Each multiple sclerosis control was a treatment-naive patient with relapsing-remitting disease that was either stable or active.

The sample consisted of CD8+ T cells from PBMCs. The clonotype was recovered from a human donor with multiple sclerosis. V gene TRBV7-9 combines with J gene TRBJ2-1; D not resolved. CDR3 sequence (DNA): TGTGCCAGCAGCCCGGAATCCCGATACAATGAGCAGTTCTTC. Translation gives CASSPESRYNEQFF.